The 7 T cell receptor beta chains reported below all come from one sample, sequenced in a study of blood T cell repertoires in COVID-19. Assay: immunoSEQ multiplex PCR; the TCRdb copy retains only in-frame clones and omits some. In the table there are about 76,000 clones, 86% of which are singletons. The material sequenced was peripheral blood. The receptor set was obtained from a human donor in a cohort sampled during active COVID-19.

The J gene is TRBJ1-2, the V gene TRBV5-6; 11 bases line up with TRBD1. CDR3 length equals 14 residues. CDR1 SGHDT and CDR2 YYEEEE come from the germline V gene. V trimming: 4 bases; J trimming: 7 bases; junction bases outside the gene matches: 6. The CDR3 DNA is TGTGCCAGCAGCGCGGACAGGGGGCAGGGTGGCTACACCTTC. Its translation is CASSADRGQGGYTF.

This rearrangement joins TRBV5-1 to TRBJ1-2; 8 bases are shared with TRBD1. CDR3 length equals 14 residues. J lost 8 bases, V lost 0 bases, and 6 bases had no gene match. Germline V gene data show CDR1 as SGHRS and CDR2 as YFSETQ. CDR3 bases: TGCGCCAGCAGCTTGGGACAGGGGATAGACGGCTACACCTTC. Its translation: CASSLGQGIDGYTF.

The gene calls are TRBV28 and TRBJ1-4, with unresolved D. Trimming shortened V by 0 bases and J by 2 bases, and 10 bases separated the two germline ends. Germline CDR1 is MDHEN and CDR2 is SYDVKM. The length of the CDR3 is 16 residues. CDR3 nucleotides: TGTGCCAGCAGTTTATGGGGCCAGGCGACTAATGAAAAACTGTTTTTT. It yields the protein CASSLWGQATNEKLFF.

This CDR3 is CASSARQSTYEQYF. CDR3 nucleotide sequence: TGTGCCAGCAGCGCCAGACAGAGCACCTACGAGCAGTACTTC. This sequence joins TRBV7-6 and TRBJ2-7, with D possibly being TRBD1 (5 bases). The length of the CDR3 is 14 residues. Per germline, CDR1 SGHVS and CDR2 FNYEAQ. V was shortened by 5 bases and J by 2 bases, with 13 bases between the two germline ends. Looking up the rest from reference TRBV7-6 and TRBJ2-7 gives the full variable domain: GAGVSQSPRYKVTKRGQDVALRCDPISGHVSLYWYRQALGQGPEFLTYFNYEAQQDKSGLPNDRFSAERPEGSISTLTIQRTEQRDSAMYRCASSARQSTYEQYFGPGTRLTVT.

The V gene is TRBV11-2, the J gene TRBJ1-1; D gene ambiguous. The CDR3 sequence is 14 residues long. With 4 bases removed from V and 1 base from J, the gap between germline ends came to 10 bases. The germline gives CDR1 SGHAT, CDR2 FQNNGV. The CDR3 DNA reads TGTGCCAGCAGCTGGCATCGTGAGAACACTGAAGCTTTCTTT. Its protein product is CASSWHRENTEAFF.

The V gene is TRBV7-2, the J gene TRBJ2-7; TRBD2 might be the D (6 bases). The V and J ends lost 5 bases and 5 bases respectively, with 19 bases between them. The CDR3 totals 15 residues. CDR1 is SGHTA and CDR2 is FQGNSA in the germline V gene. For the CDR3, the DNA is TGTGCCAGCAGCCTCAGTACTAGCCTGCTCAACGAGCAGTACTTC. It codes for CASSLSTSLLNEQYF.

In DNA, the CDR3 is TGCGCCAGCAGCCCCTATAGAAGCACAGATACGCAGTATTTT. It translates to CASSPYRSTDTQYF. The chain joins TRBV5-1 to TRBJ2-3; D ambiguous. Germline V gene sequence: CDR1 SGHRS, CDR2 YFSETQ. With 4 bases removed from V and 0 bases from J, the gap between germline ends came to 9 bases. This CDR3 comprises 14 residues.